Given below is one TCR beta chain in context. One end of the junction does not line up with germline, which may come from a read error. Per the original methods: Using reference gene primer amplification, nucleated cell counts were estimated. Only in-frame clones appear in the TCRdb table, and some are missing; sequencing was by immunoSEQ multiplex PCR. D and trimming come from the DNA, and the V and J calls and clone size come from that table. The sample has approximately 270,000 clones, 70% to 90% seen once. Everyone who took part was roughly 18 to 90 years old, and they came from about 25 US areas. The data belong to a study of blood T cell repertoires in COVID-19. At the level of the study: Whether acute or convalescent, the COVID-19 samples came from the United States, Italy and Spain.

The CDR3 length is 13 residues. Germline V gives CDR1 MDHEN, CDR2 SYDVKM. The sequenced sample was PBMCs or T cells enriched from blood (not recorded which). The rearrangement links TRBV28 to TRBJ1-2, with unresolved D. The origin of this receptor is a woman under 40 who had recovered from COVID-19. CDR3 bases: TGTGCCAGCAGTTTGGAGGCAGGCCAGCCTCGATCCTTC. Its translation: CASSLEAGQPRSF.